A selection of T cell receptor beta chains follows, all from one sample in a study of cytomegalovirus exposure and HLA in healthy donors. Repertoires were generated with immunoSEQ multiplex PCR, while TCRdb's copy carries only in-frame clones and drops some. The profile covers some 40,000 clones, with approximately 81% appearing a single time and 2.7% taken by the ten largest. The sequenced material came from PBMCs. The source of these receptors is a man between 45 and 60 years old in good health and CMV-seronegative. CDR3s include the opening cysteine and the closing phenylalanine or tryptophan. Fields, in order: J gene, clone size, D gene, V gene, CDR3 protein, CDR3 DNA. The D gene is left open where the match is weak. The listing skips clone size in some rows; elsewhere it reads once, few, many or a size class.

j_gene: TRBJ2-5; abundance: once; d_gene: .; v_gene: TRBV5-4; CDR3aa: CASSPDSGLNQETQYF; CDR3nt: TGTGCCAGCAGCCCGGATTCAGGGCTTAACCAAGAGACCCAGTACTTC
j_gene: TRBJ2-7; abundance: .; d_gene: .; v_gene: TRBV19; CDR3aa: CASSPGLGTYEQYF; CDR3nt: TGTGCCAGTAGCCCGGGACTGGGAACCTACGAGCAGTACTTC
j_gene: TRBJ2-7; abundance: few; d_gene: .; v_gene: TRBV30; CDR3aa: CAWRQTGAYEQYF; CDR3nt: TGTGCTTGGAGGCAGACGGGGGCCTACGAGCAGTACTTC
j_gene: TRBJ1-2; abundance: .; d_gene: TRBD1; v_gene: TRBV29-1; CDR3aa: CSVDRGYGYTF; CDR3nt: TGCAGCGTGGACAGGGGCTATGGCTACACCTTC
j_gene: TRBJ1-5; abundance: .; d_gene: .; v_gene: TRBV18; CDR3aa: CASSPARGSNQPQHF; CDR3nt: TGTGCCAGCTCACCCGCCAGGGGTAGCAATCAGCCCCAGCATTTT
j_gene: TRBJ2-3; abundance: .; d_gene: TRBD2; v_gene: TRBV4-1; CDR3aa: CASSQKLAGASDTQYF; CDR3nt: TGCGCCAGCAGCCAAAAACTAGCGGGGGCGTCGGATACGCAGTATTTT
j_gene: TRBJ2-1; abundance: .; d_gene: .; v_gene: TRBV5-1; CDR3aa: CASSLGGPTINEQFF; CDR3nt: TGCGCCAGCAGCTTGGGGGGGCCGACGATTAACGAGCAGTTCTTC
j_gene: TRBJ2-3; abundance: .; d_gene: TRBD2; v_gene: TRBV7-9; CDR3aa: CASSLLAGGQGDTQYF; CDR3nt: TGTGCCAGCAGCTTATTGGCGGGGGGCCAGGGTGATACGCAGTATTTT
j_gene: TRBJ2-2; abundance: once; d_gene: TRBD1; v_gene: TRBV5-1; CDR3aa: CASSLRPGQGNTGELFF; CDR3nt: TGCGCCAGCAGCTTGCGACCAGGACAGGGAAACACCGGGGAGCTGTTTTTT
j_gene: TRBJ2-7; abundance: once; d_gene: .; v_gene: TRBV28; CDR3aa: CASSSPPSEQYF; CDR3nt: TGTGCCAGCAGTTCCCCCCCGAGCGAGCAGTACTTC
j_gene: TRBJ1-2; abundance: .; d_gene: .; v_gene: TRBV4-1; CDR3aa: CASSQSSGNFYGYTF; CDR3nt: TGCGCCAGCAGCCAAAGTTCAGGGAACTTCTATGGCTACACCTTC
j_gene: TRBJ2-7; abundance: few; d_gene: TRBD1; v_gene: TRBV7-9; CDR3aa: CSSSWGQGPYEQYF; CDR3nt: TGTTCCAGCAGCTGGGGACAGGGCCCCTACGAGCAGTACTTC
j_gene: TRBJ1-5; abundance: .; d_gene: .; v_gene: TRBV30; CDR3aa: CAWGRGQPQHF; CDR3nt: TGTGCCTGGGGCAGGGGACAGCCCCAGCATTTT
j_gene: TRBJ2-2; abundance: .; d_gene: .; v_gene: TRBV5-4; CDR3aa: CASSLVWGRGTGELFF; CDR3nt: TGTGCCAGCAGCTTGGTCTGGGGAAGGGGGACCGGGGAGCTGTTTTTT
j_gene: TRBJ1-2; abundance: .; d_gene: TRBD1; v_gene: TRBV11-2; CDR3aa: CASSRPGQEGYGYTF; CDR3nt: TGTGCCAGCAGCCGACCGGGACAGGAAGGCTATGGCTACACCTTC
j_gene: TRBJ2-1; abundance: .; d_gene: .; v_gene: TRBV7-2; CDR3aa: CASSLPAVLGYNEQFF; CDR3nt: TGTGCCAGCAGCTTACCGGCGGTTTTAGGTTACAATGAGCAGTTCTTC
j_gene: TRBJ2-3; abundance: few; d_gene: .; v_gene: TRBV4-2; CDR3aa: CASSQSGTGTDTQYF; CDR3nt: TGTGCCAGCAGCCAATCTGGGACTGGCACAGATACGCAGTATTTT
j_gene: TRBJ2-7; abundance: .; d_gene: .; v_gene: TRBV7-6; CDR3aa: CASSQRRPYEQYF; CDR3nt: TGTGCCAGCAGCCAAAGGCGGCCCTACGAGCAGTACTTC
j_gene: TRBJ2-3; abundance: .; d_gene: .; v_gene: TRBV28; CDR3aa: CASSSGTGVDTQYF; CDR3nt: TGTGCCAGCAGCTCCGGGACTGGGGTCGATACGCAGTATTTT
j_gene: TRBJ2-1; abundance: .; d_gene: TRBD1; v_gene: TRBV7-3; CDR3aa: CASSPGTGVYNEQFF; CDR3nt: TGTGCCAGCAGCCCGGGGACAGGGGTTTACAATGAGCAGTTCTTC
j_gene: TRBJ2-2; abundance: .; d_gene: TRBD1; v_gene: TRBV2; CDR3aa: CASMRTGAFGELFF; CDR3nt: TGTGCCAGCATGAGGACAGGGGCGTTCGGGGAGCTGTTTTTT
j_gene: TRBJ2-1; abundance: .; d_gene: TRBD2; v_gene: TRBV29-1; CDR3aa: CSVRTSGGAGEQFF; CDR3nt: TGCAGCGTTCGGACTAGCGGGGGGGCGGGGGAGCAGTTCTTC
j_gene: TRBJ2-7; abundance: .; d_gene: .; v_gene: TRBV7-9; CDR3aa: CASSLSRDYEQYF; CDR3nt: TGTGCCAGCAGCTTAAGCAGGGACTACGAGCAGTACTTC
j_gene: TRBJ1-1; abundance: medium-sized; d_gene: TRBD1; v_gene: TRBV4-3; CDR3aa: CASSQSRTGKTEAFF; CDR3nt: TGCGCCAGCAGCCAATCACGGACAGGGAAAACCGAAGCTTTCTTT
j_gene: TRBJ2-1; abundance: few; d_gene: TRBD2; v_gene: TRBV7-2; CDR3aa: CASRRLAGYNEQFF; CDR3nt: TGTGCCAGCCGCAGACTAGCGGGGTACAATGAGCAGTTCTTC
j_gene: TRBJ2-7; abundance: once; d_gene: TRBD1; v_gene: TRBV19; CDR3aa: CASSSTGGSYEQYF; CDR3nt: TGTGCCAGTAGTAGCACAGGGGGGAGCTACGAGCAGTACTTC
j_gene: TRBJ2-7; abundance: .; d_gene: .; v_gene: TRBV10-2; CDR3aa: CASSGSRSAYEQYF; CDR3nt: TGCGCCAGCAGTGGGTCTAGGAGCGCCTACGAGCAGTACTTC
j_gene: TRBJ2-1; abundance: .; d_gene: .; v_gene: TRBV5-5; CDR3aa: CASSLKSQDFKFF; CDR3nt: TGTGCCAGCAGCTTGAAATCCCAGGACTTCAAGTTCTTC
j_gene: TRBJ1-3; abundance: .; d_gene: .; v_gene: TRBV19; CDR3aa: CASSIDFHRAPYSGNTIYF; CDR3nt: TGTGCCAGTAGTATAGACTTCCACAGGGCACCCTACTCTGGAAACACCATATATTTT
j_gene: TRBJ2-5; abundance: once; d_gene: .; v_gene: TRBV11-1; CDR3aa: CASSRYPEGGETQYF; CDR3nt: TGTGCCAGCAGCCGTTACCCGGAGGGGGGGGAGACCCAGTACTTC
j_gene: TRBJ2-6; abundance: .; d_gene: .; v_gene: TRBV7-2; CDR3aa: CASSVLIAANVLTF; CDR3nt: TGTGCCAGCAGCGTTTTGATAGCGGCCAACGTCCTGACTTTC
j_gene: TRBJ2-2; abundance: .; d_gene: .; v_gene: TRBV9; CDR3aa: CASSTSTGELFF; CDR3nt: TGTGCCAGCAGCACATCAACCGGGGAGCTGTTTTTT
j_gene: TRBJ1-1; abundance: once; d_gene: .; v_gene: TRBV4-2; CDR3aa: CASSQETVANTEAFF; CDR3nt: TGTGCCAGCAGCCAAGAAACAGTTGCGAACACTGAAGCTTTCTTT
j_gene: TRBJ2-2; abundance: .; d_gene: TRBD2; v_gene: TRBV2; CDR3aa: CASSWTSGSSAGELFF; CDR3nt: TGTGCCAGCAGCTGGACTAGCGGGAGTTCGGCCGGGGAGCTGTTTTTT
j_gene: TRBJ1-5; abundance: .; d_gene: .; v_gene: TRBV4-3; CDR3aa: CASSQEIGQINQPQHF; CDR3nt: TGCGCCAGCAGCCAAGAAATTGGGCAAATCAATCAGCCCCAGCATTTT
j_gene: TRBJ2-7; abundance: .; d_gene: .; v_gene: TRBV12-5; CDR3aa: CASGFQVLEQYF; CDR3nt: TGTGCTAGTGGTTTCCAGGTTCTCGAGCAGTACTTC
j_gene: TRBJ2-7; abundance: .; d_gene: .; v_gene: TRBV7-2; CDR3aa: CASSPSYEQYF; CDR3nt: TGTGCCAGCAGCCCGTCCTACGAGCAGTACTTC
j_gene: TRBJ1-1; abundance: .; d_gene: .; v_gene: TRBV27; CDR3aa: CASSSPTGFRTEAFF; CDR3nt: TGTGCCAGCAGTTCACCTACAGGTTTTAGGACTGAAGCTTTCTTT
j_gene: TRBJ1-1; abundance: .; d_gene: TRBD1; v_gene: TRBV30; CDR3aa: CAHIPGQGIWNTEAFF; CDR3nt: TGTGCCCACATCCCAGGACAGGGGATTTGGAACACTGAAGCTTTCTTT
j_gene: TRBJ1-3; abundance: once; d_gene: TRBD1; v_gene: TRBV18; CDR3aa: CASSPRDRVKLSGNTIYF; CDR3nt: TGTGCCAGCTCACCACGCGACAGGGTAAAACTCTCTGGAAACACCATATATTTT
j_gene: TRBJ1-2; abundance: .; d_gene: TRBD1; v_gene: TRBV28; CDR3aa: CASSFSDRGFGYTF; CDR3nt: TGTGCCAGCAGTTTCAGTGACAGGGGTTTTGGCTACACCTTC
j_gene: TRBJ1-1; abundance: .; d_gene: TRBD1; v_gene: TRBV28; CDR3aa: CASNSGGAEAFF; CDR3nt: TGTGCCAGCAACTCAGGGGGCGCTGAAGCTTTCTTT
j_gene: TRBJ1-4; abundance: .; d_gene: TRBD1; v_gene: TRBV4-2; CDR3aa: CASSQGQGNEKLFF; CDR3nt: TGTGCCAGCAGCCAAGGACAGGGGAATGAAAAACTGTTTTTT
j_gene: TRBJ2-5; abundance: .; d_gene: TRBD2; v_gene: TRBV9; CDR3aa: CASSTRTGQGLTSGQETQYF; CDR3nt: TGTGCCAGCAGCACGAGGACAGGTCAGGGGCTGACTAGCGGCCAAGAGACCCAGTACTTC
j_gene: TRBJ1-4; abundance: once; d_gene: .; v_gene: TRBV29-1; CDR3aa: CSVEEAQGREKLFF; CDR3nt: TGCAGCGTTGAAGAGGCACAGGGAAGAGAAAAACTGTTTTTT
j_gene: TRBJ2-5; abundance: .; d_gene: TRBD1; v_gene: TRBV18; CDR3aa: CASSPGTGYQETQYF; CDR3nt: TGTGCCAGCTCACCAGGGACAGGGTACCAAGAGACCCAGTACTTC
j_gene: TRBJ1-1; abundance: few; d_gene: .; v_gene: TRBV7-6; CDR3aa: CASSLSSGGGNTEAFF; CDR3nt: TGTGCCAGCAGCTTGTCCTCCGGGGGGGGGAACACTGAAGCTTTCTTT
j_gene: TRBJ1-1; abundance: .; d_gene: .; v_gene: TRBV27; CDR3aa: CASSPTGWGTEAFF; CDR3nt: TGTGCCAGCAGTCCCACAGGGTGGGGCACTGAAGCTTTCTTT
j_gene: TRBJ1-3; abundance: .; d_gene: TRBD1; v_gene: TRBV2; CDR3aa: CASRPLTGVGNTIYF; CDR3nt: TGTGCCAGCAGACCTCTTACAGGGGTTGGAAACACCATATATTTT
j_gene: TRBJ1-1; abundance: .; d_gene: .; v_gene: TRBV19; CDR3aa: CASSMAQSNTEAFF; CDR3nt: TGTGCCAGTAGTATGGCACAGTCGAACACTGAAGCTTTCTTT
j_gene: TRBJ1-1; abundance: few; d_gene: .; v_gene: TRBV29-1; CDR3aa: CSVRIDTNTEAFF; CDR3nt: TGCAGCGTTCGAATTGACACGAACACTGAAGCTTTCTTT